What follows are 9 T cell receptor beta chains derived from one specimen sequenced in a study of persistence of HIV-infected CD4 T cells. Overlapping HIV-1 Gag 15-mer peptides at approximately 0.96 ug per peptide per mL were used. Sorted nonresponding memory CD4+ T cells were CD40L-negative, CD69-negative, CD45RO-high. The immunoSEQ assay was version 4, run in survey mode. Sequenced by immunoSEQ multiplex PCR; TCRdb stores in-frame clones only, minus some. The sample lists about 36,000 clones; about 85% were seen once. These receptors have no known antigen. The sequences come from cultured CD4+ T cells from PBMCs, collected from a patient who received antiretroviral therapy. These receptor sequences come from an adult with HIV. The donor label of this sample is uncertain.

This chain joins TRBV5-1 and TRBJ1-1, with 7 bases that match TRBD1. The V gene's germline CDR1 is SGHRS and CDR2 YFSETQ. V dropped 4 bases and J dropped 0; count of bases not matched to a gene: 3. CDR3 length: 14 residues. CDR3 nucleotides: TGCGCCAGCAGCCCGGACAGGTTGAACACTGAAGCTTTCTTT. Residues: CASSPDRLNTEAFF.

This chain joins TRBV6-5 and TRBJ1-3; D unclear. This CDR3 has 15 amino acids. Per the germline V gene, CDR1 is MNHEY and CDR2 is SVGAGI. V was cut by 2 bases and J by 3 bases, with 11 bases left in between. The CDR3 region is CASSYVGAGGNTIYF. CDR3 sequence (DNA): TGTGCCAGCAGTTACGTGGGCGCTGGTGGAAACACCATATATTTT.

The gene calls are TRBV19 and TRBJ2-4; the match to TRBD2 covers 12 bases. The trim removed 4 bases at V and 1 base at J, leaving 2 bases unmatched. The germline CDR1 and CDR2 sequences are LNHDA and SQIVND (reference sequence). The CDR3 totals 16 residues. The chain's CDR3 is CASSRGLAGAKNIQYF. The CDR3 bases are TGTGCCAGTAGTAGAGGACTAGCGGGGGCCAAAAACATTCAGTACTTC.

The chain recombines TRBV6-7 with TRBJ2-1; D not resolved. TRBV6-7 falls under the ORF class, with uncertain function. V lost 0 bases, J lost 0 bases, and 12 bases lay in between. The CDR3 length is 17 residues. The CDR3 DNA reads TGTGCCAGCAGTTACTCGGGGTTCTCGAGCTCCTACAATGAGCAGTTCTTC. Translating gives CASSYSGFSSSYNEQFF.

This chain uses TRBV7-2 with TRBJ2-1, with TRBD2 matching 8 bases. The CDR3 length is 15 residues. The trim removed 5 bases at V and 15 bases at J, leaving 18 bases unmatched. Germline lookup yields CDR1 SGHTA and CDR2 FQGNSA. CDR3 sequence: CASSPPGLDRRNRFF. The CDR3 DNA is TGTGCCAGCAGCCCCCCGGGACTAGATCGTCGGAATAGGTTCTTC.

This rearrangement joins TRBV11-1 to TRBJ2-1; D is unresolved. CDR1 SGHAT and CDR2 FQDESV come from the germline V gene (reference sequence). The CDR3 runs to 13 residues. V lost 5 bases, J lost 6 bases, and 11 bases lay in between. The CDR3 here is CASSRAIGNEQFF. The CDR3 nucleotides are TGTGCCAGCAGCCGAGCCATTGGCAATGAGCAGTTCTTC.

This clone was observed a few times. The CDR3 protein is CASSLRTSGGTDTQYF. CDR3 bases: TGTGCCAGCAGCCTACGGACTAGCGGGGGCACAGATACGCAGTATTTT. The chain carries TRBV3-1 (or the pseudogene TRBV3-2) and TRBJ2-3; 12 nucleotides line up with TRBD2. Trimming at V came to 4 bases and at J to 1 base, leaving 3 bases not matched to a gene. Germline loops: CDR1 LGHDT, CDR2 YNNKEL (reference sequence). This CDR3 is 16 amino acids long.

V gene TRBV6-5 combines with J gene TRBJ2-1; 9 nucleotides align to TRBD2. V lost 9 bases to trimming and J lost 4 bases; unmatched junction nucleotides: 4. The CDR3 loop spans 13 amino acids. Germline values: CDR1 MNHEY, CDR2 SVGAGI. The CDR3 loop reads CASLAGKYNEQFF. In nucleotides, the CDR3 is TGTGCCAGTCTAGCGGGGAAGTACAATGAGCAGTTCTTC.

J is TRBJ2-1 and V is TRBV4-2; 9 nucleotides align to TRBD1. The CDR3 totals 16 residues. The germline gives CDR1 LGHNA, CDR2 YNFKEQ. The V and J ends lost 0 bases and 4 bases, in that order; junction bases with no gene match: 4. The CDR3 bases are TGTGCCAGCAGCCAAGATCAGGACAGGGGTTACAATGAGCAGTTCTTC. Translating it yields CASSQDQDRGYNEQFF.